Sequencing of this TCR beta chain was carried out in a study of blood T cell repertoires in COVID-19 (dated by TCRdb to about 2020). For the study in its entirety: Collaborator samples came from the United States, Italy and Spain and covered acute and convalescent phases of COVID-19. Nearly every sample came with metadata listing a de-identified subject ID, COVID-19 status, age in years and sex. Deeply sampled blood TCRbeta repertoires from subjects exposed to, actively infected with, or recovered from COVID-19 were included in the dataset. The samples were drawn from two sources: the first 160 participants of the ongoing ImmuneRACE study, and some 1,300 subjects contributed by 6 global collaborators. The repertoires were made available in a free public database intended to serve as a resource for research on the immune response to SARS-CoV-2. The material from the prospective study consisted of cDNA or gDNA derived from T cells, B-cell-depleted T cells, or PBMCs. Where available, HLA class I and class II types were obtained from metadata supplied by the sample provider rather than from assay-based typing. General study outcomes and caveats: How much clinical and demographic metadata was included differed by source and by participant, and the metadata was provided uncurated.

TCRbeta CDR3 regions were amplified from genomic DNA using the immunoSEQ Assay, a bias-controlled multiplex PCR. In the authors' own workflow: The number of nucleated cells in each sample was estimated from the amplification of reference gene primers within the assay. To quantify the absolute abundance of each unique TCRbeta CDR3 rearrangement, sequence reads were collapsed and filtered. Productive Simpson clonality was computed per sample as the square root of Simpson's diversity index over productive rearrangements. In TCRdb, the immuneACCESS table is reduced to in-frame sequences with V and J assigned. These tables do not hold every clone; where another copy was compared, an unresolved V gene accounts for under half, and the others remain unexplained. That table is the source of V, J and clone size, and D and trimming were worked out from the DNA. The sample table shows around 250,000 clones, and roughly nine tenths are seen once. The ten largest clones take up 1% to 1.5% of the sample.

The CDR3 measures 16 amino acids from cysteine to phenylalanine. CDR3 DNA is the only sequence kept; it has 48 bases, read in frame from the first base. Sequences SGDLS (CDR1) and YYNGEE (CDR2) are obtained from the germline V gene. Germline trimming amounts to 0 bases on V and 3 bases on J, with 7 as the count of junction bases outside the gene matches. Participants in the prospective study were enrolled through a virtual design, were aged about 18 to 90 years, and lived in about two dozen United States geographic areas. In the prospective study, participants were assigned to cohorts based on the clinical history participants reported in a screening survey and a study questionnaire. Each participant in the prospective study had whole blood, serum and a nasopharyngeal or oropharyngeal swab collected by mobile phlebotomists. Over a roughly 2-month period, participants in the prospective study had the option of providing additional blood draws and questionnaires. Blood samples from the prospective study were shipped frozen or at room temperature prior to DNA extraction.

A note on this clone: Which antigen it targets is not known. No clone much larger than this one lies a single base away; base qualities are absent.

Recombination joined TRBV9 with TRBJ2-7; TRBD1 agrees with 9 junctional bases. The specimen sequenced was PBMCs or T cells enriched from blood (not recorded which). The receptor's source is a human donor in a cohort exposed to, infected with or recovered from COVID-19 (not recorded which). The donor label of this sample is uncertain. The CDR3 protein is CASSVAGQGPFYEQYF. DNA sequence: TGTGCCAGCAGCGTAGCTGGACAGGGGCCTTTCTACGAGCAGTACTTC.